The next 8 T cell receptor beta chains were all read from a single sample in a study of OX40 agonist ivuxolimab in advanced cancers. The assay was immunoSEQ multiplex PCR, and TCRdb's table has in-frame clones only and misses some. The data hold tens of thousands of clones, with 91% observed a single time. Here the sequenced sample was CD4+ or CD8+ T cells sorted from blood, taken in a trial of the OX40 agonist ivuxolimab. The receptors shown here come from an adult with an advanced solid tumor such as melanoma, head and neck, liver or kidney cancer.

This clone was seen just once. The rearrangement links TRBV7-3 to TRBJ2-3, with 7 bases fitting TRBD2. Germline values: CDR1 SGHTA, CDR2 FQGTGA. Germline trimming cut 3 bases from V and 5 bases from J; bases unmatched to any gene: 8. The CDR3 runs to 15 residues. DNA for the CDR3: TGTGCCAGCAGCTTGGGCGGGAGCGCAGGAGATACGCAGTATTTT. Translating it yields CASSLGGSAGDTQYF.

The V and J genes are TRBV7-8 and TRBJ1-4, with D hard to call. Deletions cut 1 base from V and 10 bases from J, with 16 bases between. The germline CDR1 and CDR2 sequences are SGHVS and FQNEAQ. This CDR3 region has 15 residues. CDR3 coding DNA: TGTGCCAGCAGCTTAGTATCCGGACGCCCCGGAAAACTGTTTTTT. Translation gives CASSLVSGRPGKLFF.

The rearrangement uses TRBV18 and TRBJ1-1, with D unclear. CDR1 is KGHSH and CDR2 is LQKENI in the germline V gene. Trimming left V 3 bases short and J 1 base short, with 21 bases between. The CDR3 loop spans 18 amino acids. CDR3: CASSPRTVTRDTNTEAFF. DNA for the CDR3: TGTGCCAGCTCACCCCGGACTGTGACTCGCGACACGAACACTGAAGCTTTCTTT.

The CDR3 coding sequence is TGTGCCAGCAGTTTTATCCGACAGAACCAAGAGACCCAGTACTTC. Protein product: CASSFIRQNQETQYF. The rearrangement uses TRBV28 and TRBJ2-5; the D gene is possibly TRBD1 (5 bases). The germline V gene has CDR1 MDHEN and CDR2 SYDVKM. Between the trimmed V and J ends, which lost 3 bases and 0 bases, there was a span of 11 bases. CDR3 length equals 15 residues.

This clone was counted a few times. The CDR3 protein is CASSSSGARGDTQYF. The CDR3 DNA follows: TGTGCCAGCAGCTCCAGCGGGGCGAGGGGAGATACGCAGTATTTT. The chain has TRBV7-3 and TRBJ2-3; TRBD2 aligns across 7 bases. The CDR3 is 15 amino acids. V trimming: 4 bases; J trimming: 5 bases; junction bases outside the gene matches: 9. Germline values: CDR1 SGHTA, CDR2 FQGTGA.

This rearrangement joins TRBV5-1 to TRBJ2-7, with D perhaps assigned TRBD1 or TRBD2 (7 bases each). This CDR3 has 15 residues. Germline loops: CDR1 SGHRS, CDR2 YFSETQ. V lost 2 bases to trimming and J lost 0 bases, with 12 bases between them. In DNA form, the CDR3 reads TGCGCCAGCAGCTTAGGGGGCGGGAGCTCCTACGAGCAGTACTTC. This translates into CASSLGGGSSYEQYF.

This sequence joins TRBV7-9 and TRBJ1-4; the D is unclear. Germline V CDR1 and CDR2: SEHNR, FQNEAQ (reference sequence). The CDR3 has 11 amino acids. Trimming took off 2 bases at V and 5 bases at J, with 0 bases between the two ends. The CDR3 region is CASSLNEKLFF. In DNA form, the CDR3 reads TGTGCCAGCAGCTTAAATGAAAAACTGTTTTTT.

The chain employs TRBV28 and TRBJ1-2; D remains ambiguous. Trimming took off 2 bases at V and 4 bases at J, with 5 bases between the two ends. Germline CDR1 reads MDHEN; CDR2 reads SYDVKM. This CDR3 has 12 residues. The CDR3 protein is CASSLVGYGYTF. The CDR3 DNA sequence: TGTGCCAGCAGTTTAGTGGGCTATGGCTACACCTTC.